This is a list of T cell receptor beta chains from one sample in a study of cytomegalovirus exposure and HLA in healthy donors. The data were produced by immunoSEQ multiplex PCR, yet TCRdb's version contains in-frame clones alone and is incomplete. The sample gives around 150,000 clones, around 85% of which show up once; about 3.8% is in the top ten. Sample: PBMCs. Every receptor here comes from a man aged 35 to 55 in good health and CMV-seropositive. CDR3s include the opening cysteine and the closing phenylalanine or tryptophan. The D gene is left open where the match is weak. Size is stated for part of the rows, as once, few or many counts, or as a class when the clone is expanded.

J,V,D,size,DNA,CDR3
TRBJ2-1,TRBV5-4,-,few,TGTGCCAGCAGCCAACTAGGAGGGGGACAGATCTCCTACAATGAGCAGTTCTTC,CASSQLGGGQISYNEQFF
TRBJ2-1,TRBV9,-,-,TGTGCCAGCAGCGTAAGCGGGACAGGTAACAATGAGCAGTTCTTC,CASSVSGTGNNEQFF
TRBJ2-1,TRBV30,-,-,TGTGCCTCCTCCCTAGCGAGCTACAATGAGCAGTTCTTC,CASSLASYNEQFF
TRBJ2-7,TRBV2,TRBD2,-,TGTGCCAGCACGGGACTAGCGGGAGACGAGCAGTACTTC,CASTGLAGDEQYF
TRBJ2-7,TRBV12-5,-,-,TGTGCTAGTGGTTTGGTACTTCGACAGGTGCCCTACGAGCAGTACTTC,CASGLVLRQVPYEQYF
TRBJ2-1,TRBV7-2,-,-,TGTGCCAGCAGCTTATCCTATACGGGCAATGAGCAGTTCTTC,CASSLSYTGNEQFF
TRBJ2-1,TRBV6-1,TRBD1,-,TGTGCCAGCAGTGAGGGACAGGGGAGGGGTGAGCAGTTCTTC,CASSEGQGRGEQFF
TRBJ1-1,TRBV12-5,TRBD1,once,TGTGCTAGTGGTTTGGCCAGGGGGGCATCTATGAACACTGAAGCTTTCTTT,CASGLARGASMNTEAFF
TRBJ1-1,TRBV6-5,TRBD1,once,TGTGCCAGCAGTTACTCTGGACAGGGAGTAAACACTGAAGCTTTCTTT,CASSYSGQGVNTEAFF
TRBJ2-1,TRBV18,TRBD1,once,TGTGCCAGCTCACCACCTCCCGGGACAGAAGGCTACAATGAGCAGTTCTTC,CASSPPPGTEGYNEQFF
TRBJ1-1,TRBV7-2,-,-,TGTGCCAGCAGCTTAGTATACACTGAAGCTTTCTTT,CASSLVYTEAFF
TRBJ1-2,TRBV29-1,-,-,TGCAGCGTTGACTACCGCGGCTTCTATGGCTACACCTTC,CSVDYRGFYGYTF
TRBJ1-1,TRBV30,-,-,TGTGCCTGGTCAAGGGACGGGGGCACTGAAGCTTTCTTT,CAWSRDGGTEAFF
TRBJ2-1,TRBV11-2,-,few,TGTGCCAGCAGCCTTCTAGGAGGAACGCCCTCCTACAATGAGCAGTTCTTC,CASSLLGGTPSYNEQFF